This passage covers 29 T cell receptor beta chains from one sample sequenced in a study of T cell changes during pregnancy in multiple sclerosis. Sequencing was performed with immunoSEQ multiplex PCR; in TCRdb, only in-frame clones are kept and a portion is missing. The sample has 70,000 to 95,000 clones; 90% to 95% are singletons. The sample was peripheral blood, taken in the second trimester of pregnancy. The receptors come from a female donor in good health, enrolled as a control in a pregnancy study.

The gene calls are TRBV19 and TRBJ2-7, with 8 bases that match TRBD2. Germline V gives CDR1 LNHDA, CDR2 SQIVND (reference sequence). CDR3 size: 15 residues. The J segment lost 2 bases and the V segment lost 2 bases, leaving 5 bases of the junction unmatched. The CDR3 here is CASSIQAGGTYEQYF. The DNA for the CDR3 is TGTGCCAGTAGTATACAGGCGGGGGGTACCTACGAGCAGTACTTC.

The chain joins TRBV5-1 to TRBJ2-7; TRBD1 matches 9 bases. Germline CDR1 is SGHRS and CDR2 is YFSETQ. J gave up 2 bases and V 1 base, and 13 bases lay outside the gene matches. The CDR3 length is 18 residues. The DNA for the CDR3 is TGCGCCAGCAGCTTGCGGGCGACCGGGACAGGGACTACCTACGAGCAGTACTTC. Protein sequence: CASSLRATGTGTTYEQYF.

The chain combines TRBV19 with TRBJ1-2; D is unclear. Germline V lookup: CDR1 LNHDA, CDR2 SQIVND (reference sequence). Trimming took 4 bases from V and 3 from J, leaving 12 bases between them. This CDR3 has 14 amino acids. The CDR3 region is CASSSPGYDYGYTF. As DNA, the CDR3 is TGTGCCAGTAGTAGTCCGGGGTATGACTATGGCTACACCTTC.

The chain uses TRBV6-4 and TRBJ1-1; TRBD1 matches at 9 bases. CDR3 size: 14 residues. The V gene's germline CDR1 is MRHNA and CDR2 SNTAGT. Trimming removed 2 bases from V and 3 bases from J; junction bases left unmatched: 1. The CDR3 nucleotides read TGTGCCAGCAGTGACGGGACAGGGTACACTGAAGCTTTCTTT. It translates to CASSDGTGYTEAFF.

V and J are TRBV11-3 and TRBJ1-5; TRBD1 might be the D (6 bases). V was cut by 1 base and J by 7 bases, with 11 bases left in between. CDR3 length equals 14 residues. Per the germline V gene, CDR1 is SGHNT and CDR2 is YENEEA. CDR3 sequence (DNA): TGTGCCAGCAGCTTAGGAGCAGGGGAACAGCCCCAGCATTTT. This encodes CASSLGAGEQPQHF.

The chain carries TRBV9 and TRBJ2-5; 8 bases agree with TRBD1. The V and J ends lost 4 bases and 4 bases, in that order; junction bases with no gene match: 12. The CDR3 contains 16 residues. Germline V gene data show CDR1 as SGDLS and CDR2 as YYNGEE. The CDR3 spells CASSPGSTGAGETQYF. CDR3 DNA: TGTGCCAGCAGCCCGGGATCGACAGGGGCTGGAGAGACCCAGTACTTC.

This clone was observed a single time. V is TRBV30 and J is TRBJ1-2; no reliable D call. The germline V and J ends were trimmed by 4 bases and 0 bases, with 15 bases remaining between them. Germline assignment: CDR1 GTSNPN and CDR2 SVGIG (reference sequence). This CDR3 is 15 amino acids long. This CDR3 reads CAWKKTLTANYGYTF. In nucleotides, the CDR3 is TGTGCCTGGAAGAAAACATTAACAGCTAACTATGGCTACACCTTC.

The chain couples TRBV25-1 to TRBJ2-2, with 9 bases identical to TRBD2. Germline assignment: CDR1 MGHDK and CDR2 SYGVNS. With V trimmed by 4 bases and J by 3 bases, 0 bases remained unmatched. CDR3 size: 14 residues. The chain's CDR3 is CASSGTSDTGELFF. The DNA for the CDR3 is TGTGCCAGCAGTGGGACTAGCGACACCGGGGAGCTGTTTTTT.

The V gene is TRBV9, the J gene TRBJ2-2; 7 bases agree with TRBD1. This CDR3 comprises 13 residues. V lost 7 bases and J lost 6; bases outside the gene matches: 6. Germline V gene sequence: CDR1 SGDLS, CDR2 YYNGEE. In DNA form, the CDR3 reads TGTGCCAGCGGAGACAGGGAGCCCGGGGAGCTGTTTTTT. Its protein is CASGDREPGELFF.

The CDR3 DNA sequence: TGTGCCAGTACCGTTCCTTCTCAGGGGGCCGGTGGCTACACCTTC. This codes for CASTVPSQGAGGYTF. The gene calls are TRBV19 and TRBJ1-2, with 8 bases that match TRBD1. The junction had 14 bases not matched to a gene; V was cut back by 7 bases and J by 7 bases. The germline V gene encodes CDR1 LNHDA and CDR2 SQIVND (reference sequence). The CDR3 covers 15 residues.

The CDR3 loop reads CASSFSAGGNEKLFF. The CDR3 coding sequence is TGTGCCAGCAGTTTCAGCGCGGGGGGCAACGAAAAACTGTTTTTT. The rearrangement uses TRBV6-5 and TRBJ1-4, with D possibly TRBD1 on 6 matching bases. The V end was cut by 4 bases, the J end by 8 bases, with 17 bases between. Germline values: CDR1 MNHEY, CDR2 SVGAGI. This CDR3 comprises 15 residues.

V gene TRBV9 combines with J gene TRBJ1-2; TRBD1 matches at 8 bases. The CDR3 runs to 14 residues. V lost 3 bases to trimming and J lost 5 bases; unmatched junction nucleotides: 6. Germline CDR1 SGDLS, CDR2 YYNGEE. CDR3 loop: CASSDHDRGYGYTF. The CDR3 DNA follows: TGTGCCAGCAGCGACCACGACAGGGGATATGGCTACACCTTC.

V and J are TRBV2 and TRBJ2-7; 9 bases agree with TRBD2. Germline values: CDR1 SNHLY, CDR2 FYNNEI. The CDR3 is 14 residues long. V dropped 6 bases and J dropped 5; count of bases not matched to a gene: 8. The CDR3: CASSVRTSADEQYF. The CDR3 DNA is TGTGCCAGCAGCGTAAGGACTAGCGCAGACGAGCAGTACTTC.

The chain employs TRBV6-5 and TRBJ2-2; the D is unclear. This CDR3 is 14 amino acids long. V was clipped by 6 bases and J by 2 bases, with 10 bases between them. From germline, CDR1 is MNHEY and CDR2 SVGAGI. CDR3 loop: CASSYGRNTGELFF. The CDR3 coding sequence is TGTGCCAGCAGCTACGGCAGAAACACCGGGGAGCTGTTTTTT.

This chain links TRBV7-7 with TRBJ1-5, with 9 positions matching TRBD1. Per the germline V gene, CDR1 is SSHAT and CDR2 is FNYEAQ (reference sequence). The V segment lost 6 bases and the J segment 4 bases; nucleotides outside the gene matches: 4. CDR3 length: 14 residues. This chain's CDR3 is CASRGTGTNQPQHF. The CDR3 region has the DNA TGTGCCAGCAGGGGGACAGGGACGAATCAGCCCCAGCATTTT.

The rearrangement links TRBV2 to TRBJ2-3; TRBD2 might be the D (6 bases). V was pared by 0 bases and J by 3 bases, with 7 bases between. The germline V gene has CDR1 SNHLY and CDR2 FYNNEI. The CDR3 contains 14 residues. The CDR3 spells CASSEALATDTQYF. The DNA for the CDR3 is TGTGCCAGCAGTGAAGCCCTAGCGACAGATACGCAGTATTTT.

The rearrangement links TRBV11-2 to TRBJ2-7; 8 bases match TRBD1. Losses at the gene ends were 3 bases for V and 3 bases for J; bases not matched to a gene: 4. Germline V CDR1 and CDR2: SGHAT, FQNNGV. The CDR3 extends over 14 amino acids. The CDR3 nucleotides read TGTGCCAGCAGCTTTGACAGGGGTGTCTACGAGCAGTACTTC. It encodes CASSFDRGVYEQYF.

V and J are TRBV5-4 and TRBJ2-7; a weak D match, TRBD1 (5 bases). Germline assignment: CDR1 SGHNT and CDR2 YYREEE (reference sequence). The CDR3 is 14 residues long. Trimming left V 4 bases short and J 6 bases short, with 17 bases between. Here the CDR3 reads CASSDSPKVGEQYF. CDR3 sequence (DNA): TGTGCCAGCAGCGACAGCCCCAAAGTCGGCGAGCAGTACTTC.

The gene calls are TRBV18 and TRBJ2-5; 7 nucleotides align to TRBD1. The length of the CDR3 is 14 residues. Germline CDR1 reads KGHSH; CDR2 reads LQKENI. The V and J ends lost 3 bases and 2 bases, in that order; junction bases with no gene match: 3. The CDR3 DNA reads TGTGCCAGCTCACCCGGACAGGCACAAGAGACCCAGTACTTC. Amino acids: CASSPGQAQETQYF.

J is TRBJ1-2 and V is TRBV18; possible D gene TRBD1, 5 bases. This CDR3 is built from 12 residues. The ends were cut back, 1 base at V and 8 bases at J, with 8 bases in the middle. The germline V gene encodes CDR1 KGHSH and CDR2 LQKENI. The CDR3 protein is CASSPQGWGYTF. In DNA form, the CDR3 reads TGTGCCAGCTCACCACAGGGGTGGGGCTACACCTTC.

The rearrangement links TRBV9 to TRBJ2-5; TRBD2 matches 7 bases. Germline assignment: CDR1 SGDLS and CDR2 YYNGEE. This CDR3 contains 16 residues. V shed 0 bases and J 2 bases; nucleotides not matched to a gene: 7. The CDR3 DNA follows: TGTGCCAGCAGCGTAGGACCACACGGGAGGCAAGAGACCCAGTACTTC. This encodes CASSVGPHGRQETQYF.

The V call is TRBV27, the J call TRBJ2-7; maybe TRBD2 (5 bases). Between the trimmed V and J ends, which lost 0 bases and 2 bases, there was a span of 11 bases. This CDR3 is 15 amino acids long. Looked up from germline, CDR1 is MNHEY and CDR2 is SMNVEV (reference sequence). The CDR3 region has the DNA TGTGCCAGCAGTTTATCTCTCGGAGGCCCCTACGAGCAGTACTTC. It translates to CASSLSLGGPYEQYF.

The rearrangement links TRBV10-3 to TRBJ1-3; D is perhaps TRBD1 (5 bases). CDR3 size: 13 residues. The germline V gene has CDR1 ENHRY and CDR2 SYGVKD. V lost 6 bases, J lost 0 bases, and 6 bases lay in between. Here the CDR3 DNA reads TGTGCCATCAGGGACAACTCTGGAAACACCATATATTTT. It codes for CAIRDNSGNTIYF.

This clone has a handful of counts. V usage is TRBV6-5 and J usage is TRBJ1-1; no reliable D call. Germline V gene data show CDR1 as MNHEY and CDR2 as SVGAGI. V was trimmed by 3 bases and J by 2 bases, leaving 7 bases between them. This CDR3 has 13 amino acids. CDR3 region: CASSYIANTEAFF. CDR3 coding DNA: TGTGCCAGCAGTTATATAGCTAACACTGAAGCTTTCTTT.

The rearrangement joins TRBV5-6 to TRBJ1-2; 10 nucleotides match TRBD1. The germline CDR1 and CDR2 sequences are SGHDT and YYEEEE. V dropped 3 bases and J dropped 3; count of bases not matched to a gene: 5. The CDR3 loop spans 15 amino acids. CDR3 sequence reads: CASSYVGTGDYGYTF. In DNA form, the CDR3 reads TGTGCCAGCAGCTACGTTGGGACAGGGGACTATGGCTACACCTTC. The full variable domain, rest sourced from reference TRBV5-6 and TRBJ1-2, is DAGVTQSPTHLIKTRGQQVTLRCSPKSGHDTVSWYQQALGQGPQFIFQYYEEEERQRGNFPDRFSGHQFPNYSSELNVNALLLGDSALYLCASSYVGTGDYGYTFGSGTRLTVV.

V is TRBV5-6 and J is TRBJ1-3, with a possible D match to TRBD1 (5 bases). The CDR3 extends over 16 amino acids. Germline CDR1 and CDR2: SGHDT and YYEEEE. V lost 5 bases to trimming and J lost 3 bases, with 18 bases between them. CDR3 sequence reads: CASRSGTDLFGNTIYF. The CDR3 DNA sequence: TGTGCCAGCAGATCAGGGACTGACTTATTTGGAAACACCATATATTTT.

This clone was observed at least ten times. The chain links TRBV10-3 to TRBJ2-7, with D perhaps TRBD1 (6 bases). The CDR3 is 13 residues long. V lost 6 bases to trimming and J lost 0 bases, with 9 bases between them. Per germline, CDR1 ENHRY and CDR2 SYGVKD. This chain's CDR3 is CAIRQGSSYEQYF. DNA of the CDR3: TGTGCCATCAGGCAGGGGAGCTCCTACGAGCAGTACTTC.

In DNA form, the CDR3 reads TGCGCCAGCAGCCTCTTAACTGCCGGGACAGGGGATGGCTACACCTTC. Translating it yields CASSLLTAGTGDGYTF. This chain uses TRBV4-3 with TRBJ1-2; 10 bases are shared with TRBD1. Trimming at V came to 4 bases and at J to 6 bases, leaving 11 bases not matched to a gene. The CDR3 sequence is 16 residues long. Germline loops: CDR1 LGHNA, CDR2 YSLEER.

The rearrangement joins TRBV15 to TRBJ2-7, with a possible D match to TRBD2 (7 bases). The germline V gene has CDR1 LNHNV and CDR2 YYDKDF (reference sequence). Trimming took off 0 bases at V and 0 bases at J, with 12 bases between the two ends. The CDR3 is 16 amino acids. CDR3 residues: CATSREGGLASYEQYF. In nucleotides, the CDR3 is TGTGCCACCAGCAGAGAGGGGGGGCTCGCCTCCTACGAGCAGTACTTC.